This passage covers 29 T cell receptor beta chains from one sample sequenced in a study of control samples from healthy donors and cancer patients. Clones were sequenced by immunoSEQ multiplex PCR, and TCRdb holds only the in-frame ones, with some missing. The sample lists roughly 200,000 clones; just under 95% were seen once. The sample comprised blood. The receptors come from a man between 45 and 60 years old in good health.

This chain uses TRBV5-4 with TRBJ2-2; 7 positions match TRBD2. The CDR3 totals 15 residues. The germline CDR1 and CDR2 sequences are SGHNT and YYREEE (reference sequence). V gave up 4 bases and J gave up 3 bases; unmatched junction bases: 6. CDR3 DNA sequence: TGTGCCAGCAGCCCACTAGCGACTGACACCGGGGAGCTGTTTTTT. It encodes CASSPLATDTGELFF.

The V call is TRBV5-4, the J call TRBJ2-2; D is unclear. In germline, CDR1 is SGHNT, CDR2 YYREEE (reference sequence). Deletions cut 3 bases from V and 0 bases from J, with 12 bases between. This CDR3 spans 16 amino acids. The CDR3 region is CASSYGTPANTGELFF. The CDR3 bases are TGTGCCAGCAGCTATGGCACTCCGGCGAACACCGGGGAGCTGTTTTTT.

CDR3 residues: CATSRLVGGISNQPQHF. The CDR3 DNA follows: TGTGCCACCAGCAGACTCGTTGGCGGGATAAGCAATCAGCCCCAGCATTTT. The rearrangement uses TRBV15 and TRBJ1-5; no reliable D call. CDR1 is LNHNV and CDR2 is YYDKDF in the germline V gene (reference sequence). V lost 2 bases to trimming and J lost 1 base, with 15 bases between them. This CDR3 spans 17 amino acids.

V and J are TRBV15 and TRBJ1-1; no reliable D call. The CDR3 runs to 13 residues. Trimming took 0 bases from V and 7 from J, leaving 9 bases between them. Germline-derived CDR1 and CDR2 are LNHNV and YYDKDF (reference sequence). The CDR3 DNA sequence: TGTGCCACCAGCAGAGATTGGGCAGGTGAAGCTTTCTTT. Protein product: CATSRDWAGEAFF. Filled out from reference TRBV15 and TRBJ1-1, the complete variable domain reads DAMVIQNPRYQVTQFGKPVTLSCSQTLNHNVMYWYQQKSSQAPKLLFHYYDKDFNNEADTPDNFQSRRPNTSFCFLDIRSPGLGDTAMYLCATSRDWAGEAFFGQGTRLTVV.

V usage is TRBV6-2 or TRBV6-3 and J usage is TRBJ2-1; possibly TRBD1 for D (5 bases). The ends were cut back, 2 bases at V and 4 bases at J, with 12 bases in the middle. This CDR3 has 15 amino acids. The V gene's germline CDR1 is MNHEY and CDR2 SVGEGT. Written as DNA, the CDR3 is TGTGCCAGCAGTTACAGCAGGGCGTCTTACAATGAGCAGTTCTTC. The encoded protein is CASSYSRASYNEQFF.

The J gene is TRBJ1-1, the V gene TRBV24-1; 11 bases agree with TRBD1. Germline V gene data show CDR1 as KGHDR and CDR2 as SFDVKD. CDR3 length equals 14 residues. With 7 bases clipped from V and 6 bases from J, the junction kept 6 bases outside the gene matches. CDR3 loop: CATRKGQGGAEAFF. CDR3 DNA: TGTGCCACCAGGAAGGGACAGGGGGGGGCTGAAGCTTTCTTT.

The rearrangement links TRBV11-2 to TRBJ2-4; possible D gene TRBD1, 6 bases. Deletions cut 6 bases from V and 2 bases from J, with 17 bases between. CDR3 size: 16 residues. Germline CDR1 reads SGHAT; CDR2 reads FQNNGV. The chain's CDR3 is CASSPRQVDSKNIQYF. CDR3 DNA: TGTGCCAGCAGTCCCCGACAGGTAGATTCCAAAAACATTCAGTACTTC. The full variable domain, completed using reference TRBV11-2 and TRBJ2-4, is EAGVAQSPRYKIIEKRQSVAFWCNPISGHATLYWYQQILGQGPKLLIQFQNNGVVDDSQLPKDRFSAERLKGVDSTLKIQPAKLEDSAVYLCASSPRQVDSKNIQYFGAGTRLSVL.

CDR3 loop: CASSLGSLSSYEQYV. As DNA, the CDR3 is TGTGCCAGCAGCTTAGGGAGCCTAAGCTCCTACGAGCAGTACGTC. The chain combines TRBV7-8 with TRBJ2-7, with D uncertain. This CDR3 has 15 residues. Trimming stripped 1 base from V and 0 bases from J, with 10 bases between. Germline V gene sequence: CDR1 SGHVS, CDR2 FQNEAQ.

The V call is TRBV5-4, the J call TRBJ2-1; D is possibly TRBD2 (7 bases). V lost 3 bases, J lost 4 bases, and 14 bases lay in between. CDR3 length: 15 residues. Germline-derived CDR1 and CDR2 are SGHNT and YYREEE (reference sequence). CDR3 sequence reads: CASSYGGPGYNEQFF. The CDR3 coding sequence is TGTGCCAGCAGCTACGGGGGGCCGGGATACAATGAGCAGTTCTTC. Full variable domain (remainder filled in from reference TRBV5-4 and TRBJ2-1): ETGVTQSPTHLIKTRGQQVTLRCSSQSGHNTVSWYQQALGQGPQFIFQYYREEENGRGNFPPRFSGLQFPNYSSELNVNALELDDSALYLCASSYGGPGYNEQFFGPGTRLTVL.

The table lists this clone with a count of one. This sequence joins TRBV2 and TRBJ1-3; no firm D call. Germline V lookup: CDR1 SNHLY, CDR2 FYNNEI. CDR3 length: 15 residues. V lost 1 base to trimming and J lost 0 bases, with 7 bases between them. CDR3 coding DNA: TGTGCCAGCAGTGAAGTCCCTACCTCTGGAAACACCATATATTTT. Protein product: CASSEVPTSGNTIYF.

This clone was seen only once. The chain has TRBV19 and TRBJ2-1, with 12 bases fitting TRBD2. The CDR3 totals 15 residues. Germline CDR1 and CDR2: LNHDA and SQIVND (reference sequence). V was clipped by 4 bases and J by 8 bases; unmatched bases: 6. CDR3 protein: CASSTLAGGADEQFF. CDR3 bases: TGTGCCAGTAGTACCCTAGCGGGGGGGGCAGATGAGCAGTTCTTC.

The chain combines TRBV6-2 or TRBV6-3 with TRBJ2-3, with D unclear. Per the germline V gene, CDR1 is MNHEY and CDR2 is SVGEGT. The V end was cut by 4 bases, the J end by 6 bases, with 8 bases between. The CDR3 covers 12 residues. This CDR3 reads CASSSRVDTQYF. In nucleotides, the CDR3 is TGTGCCAGCAGTTCCCGGGTCGATACGCAGTATTTT.

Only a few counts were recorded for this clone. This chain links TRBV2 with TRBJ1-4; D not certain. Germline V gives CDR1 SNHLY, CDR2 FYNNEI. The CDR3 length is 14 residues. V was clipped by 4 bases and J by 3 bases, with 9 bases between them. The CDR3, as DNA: TGTGCCAGCAGTGTTGGGCAGGCTAATGAAAAACTGTTTTTT. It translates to CASSVGQANEKLFF.

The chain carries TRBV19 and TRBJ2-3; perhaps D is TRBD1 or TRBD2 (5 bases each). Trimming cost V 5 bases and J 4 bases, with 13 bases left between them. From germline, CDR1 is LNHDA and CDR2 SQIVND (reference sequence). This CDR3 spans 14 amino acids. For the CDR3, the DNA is TGTGCCAGTAGTGCCACGCAGGGACCAGATACGCAGTATTTT. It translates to CASSATQGPDTQYF.

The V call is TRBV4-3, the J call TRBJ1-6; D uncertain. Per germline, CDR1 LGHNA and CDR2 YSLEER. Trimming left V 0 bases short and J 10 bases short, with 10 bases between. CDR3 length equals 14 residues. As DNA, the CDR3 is TGCGCCAGCAGCCAAGAAGGGTACAAATCACCCCTCCACTTT. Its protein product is CASSQEGYKSPLHF.

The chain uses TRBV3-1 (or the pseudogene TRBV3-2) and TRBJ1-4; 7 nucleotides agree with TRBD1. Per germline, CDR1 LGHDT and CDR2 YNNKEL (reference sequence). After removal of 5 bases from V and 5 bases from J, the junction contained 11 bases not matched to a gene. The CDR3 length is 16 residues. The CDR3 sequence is CASSTRRQGFNEKLFF. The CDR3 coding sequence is TGTGCCAGCAGCACCCGAAGACAGGGCTTCAATGAAAAACTGTTTTTT.

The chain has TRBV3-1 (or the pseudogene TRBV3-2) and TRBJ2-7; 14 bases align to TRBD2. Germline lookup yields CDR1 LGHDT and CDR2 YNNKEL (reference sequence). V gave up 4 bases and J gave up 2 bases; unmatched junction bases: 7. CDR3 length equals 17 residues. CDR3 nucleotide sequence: TGTGCCAGCAGCCGGGGACTAGCGGGGGCCACGACCTACGAGCAGTACGTC. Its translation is CASSRGLAGATTYEQYV.

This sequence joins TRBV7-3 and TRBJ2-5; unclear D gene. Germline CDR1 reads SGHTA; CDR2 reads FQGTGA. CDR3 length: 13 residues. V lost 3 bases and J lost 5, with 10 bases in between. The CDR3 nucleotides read TGTGCCAGCAGCTTGAGTCAACGGGAGACCCAGTACTTC. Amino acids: CASSLSQRETQYF.

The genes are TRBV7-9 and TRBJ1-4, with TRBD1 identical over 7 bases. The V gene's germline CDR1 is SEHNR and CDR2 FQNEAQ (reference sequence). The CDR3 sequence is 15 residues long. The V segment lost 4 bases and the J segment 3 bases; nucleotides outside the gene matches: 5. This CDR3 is CASSSADRANEKLFF. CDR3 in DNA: TGTGCCAGCAGCTCAGCCGACAGGGCTAATGAAAAACTGTTTTTT.

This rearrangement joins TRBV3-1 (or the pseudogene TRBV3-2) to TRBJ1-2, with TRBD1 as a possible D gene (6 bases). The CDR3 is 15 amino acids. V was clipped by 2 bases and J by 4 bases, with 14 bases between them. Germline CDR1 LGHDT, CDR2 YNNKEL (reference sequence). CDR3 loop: CASSQRGGQGYGYTF. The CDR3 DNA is TGTGCCAGCAGCCAAAGGGGGGGGCAGGGCTATGGCTACACCTTC.

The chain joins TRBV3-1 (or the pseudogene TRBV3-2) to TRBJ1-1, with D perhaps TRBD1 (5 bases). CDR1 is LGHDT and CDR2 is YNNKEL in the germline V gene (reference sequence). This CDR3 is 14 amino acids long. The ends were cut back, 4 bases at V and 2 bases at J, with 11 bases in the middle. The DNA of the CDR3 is TGTGCCAGCAGCCTGGGGACGGGTAACACTGAAGCTTTCTTT. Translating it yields CASSLGTGNTEAFF.

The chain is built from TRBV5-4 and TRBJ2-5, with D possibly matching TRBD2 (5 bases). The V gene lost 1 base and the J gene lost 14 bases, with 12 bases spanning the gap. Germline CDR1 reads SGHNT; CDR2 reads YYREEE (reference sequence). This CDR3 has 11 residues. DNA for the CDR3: TGTGCCAGCAGCTTGCAATACCGGGGATACTTC. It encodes CASSLQYRGYF.

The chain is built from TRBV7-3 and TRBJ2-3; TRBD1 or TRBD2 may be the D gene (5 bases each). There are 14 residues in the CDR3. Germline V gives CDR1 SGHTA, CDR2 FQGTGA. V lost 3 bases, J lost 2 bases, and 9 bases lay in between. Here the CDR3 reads CASSFRDPTDTQYF. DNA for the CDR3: TGTGCCAGCAGCTTCCGGGACCCCACAGATACGCAGTATTTT.

In DNA, the CDR3 is TGCGCCAGCAGCCTAGGACCACGTCAGTACACCGGGGAGCTGTTTTTT. This translates into CASSLGPRQYTGELFF. V usage is TRBV5-1 and J usage is TRBJ2-2, with D uncertain. Trimming stripped 4 bases from V and 3 bases from J, with 16 bases between. The germline V gene has CDR1 SGHRS and CDR2 YFSETQ. There are 16 residues in the CDR3.

As DNA, the CDR3 is TGTGCCAGCAGCCAAAACAGGGGGATAGGGTCACCCCTCCACTTT. Translated, it gives CASSQNRGIGSPLHF. V usage is TRBV3-1 (or the pseudogene TRBV3-2) and J usage is TRBJ1-6; 8 bases map to TRBD1. Germline V gene sequence: CDR1 LGHDT, CDR2 YNNKEL (reference sequence). The CDR3 extends over 15 amino acids. V gave up 2 bases and J gave up 10 bases; unmatched junction bases: 7.

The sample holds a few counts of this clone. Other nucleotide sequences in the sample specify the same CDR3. The CDR3 DNA reads as TGCGCCAGCAGCTTGGGGGTGCAAGAGACCCAGTACTTC. It encodes CASSLGVQETQYF. The chain uses TRBV5-1 and TRBJ2-5, with D unresolved. V was pared by 0 bases and J by 2 bases, with 5 bases between. The CDR3 totals 13 residues. The germline gives CDR1 SGHRS, CDR2 YFSETQ.

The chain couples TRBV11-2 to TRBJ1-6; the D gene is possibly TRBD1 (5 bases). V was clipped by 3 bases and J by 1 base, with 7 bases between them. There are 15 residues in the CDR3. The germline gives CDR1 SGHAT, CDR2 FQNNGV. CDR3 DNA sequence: TGTGCCAGCAGCTTTCAGGGATCCTATAATTCACCCCTCCACTTT. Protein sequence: CASSFQGSYNSPLHF.

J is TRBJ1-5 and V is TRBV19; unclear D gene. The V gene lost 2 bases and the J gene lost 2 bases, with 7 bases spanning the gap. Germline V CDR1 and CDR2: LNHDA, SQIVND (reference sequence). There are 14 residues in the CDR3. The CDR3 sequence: CASSIWSGNQPQHF. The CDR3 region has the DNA TGTGCCAGTAGTATATGGTCAGGCAATCAGCCCCAGCATTTT.

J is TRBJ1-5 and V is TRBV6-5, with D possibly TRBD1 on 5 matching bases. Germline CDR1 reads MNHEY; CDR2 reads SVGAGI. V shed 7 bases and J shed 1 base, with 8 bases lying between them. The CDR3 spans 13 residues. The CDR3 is CASMEGSNQPQHF. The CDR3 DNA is TGTGCCAGCATGGAGGGGAGCAATCAGCCCCAGCATTTT.